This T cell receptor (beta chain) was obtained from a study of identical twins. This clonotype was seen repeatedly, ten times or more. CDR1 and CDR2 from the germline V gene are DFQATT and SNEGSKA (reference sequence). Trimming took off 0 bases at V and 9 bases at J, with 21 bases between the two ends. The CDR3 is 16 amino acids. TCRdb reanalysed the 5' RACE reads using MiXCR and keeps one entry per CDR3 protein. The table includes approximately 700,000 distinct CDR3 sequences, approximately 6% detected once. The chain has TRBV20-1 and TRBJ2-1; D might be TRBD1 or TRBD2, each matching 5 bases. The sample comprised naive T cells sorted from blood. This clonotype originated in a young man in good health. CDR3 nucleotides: TGCAGTGCTAGAGATACCCGGACGCCGGGGCTAGGTGAGCAGTTCTTC. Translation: CSARDTRTPGLGEQFF.